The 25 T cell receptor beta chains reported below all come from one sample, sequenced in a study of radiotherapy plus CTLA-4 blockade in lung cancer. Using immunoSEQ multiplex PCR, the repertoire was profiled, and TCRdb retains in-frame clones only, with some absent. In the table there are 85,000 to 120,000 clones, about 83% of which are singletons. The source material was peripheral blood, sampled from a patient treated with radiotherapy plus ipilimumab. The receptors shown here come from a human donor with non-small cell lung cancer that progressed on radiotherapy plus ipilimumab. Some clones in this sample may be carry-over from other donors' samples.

The CDR3 DNA reads as TGTGCCAGCGGAGGGAGAGGTAGGGGCCACACCATATATTTT. This gives the protein CASGGRGRGHTIYF. The chain combines TRBV2 with TRBJ1-3; TRBD1 is a possible D gene (5 bases). Trimming left V 8 bases short and J 8 bases short, with 19 bases between. This CDR3 region has 14 residues. CDR1 is SNHLY and CDR2 is FYNNEI in the germline V gene.

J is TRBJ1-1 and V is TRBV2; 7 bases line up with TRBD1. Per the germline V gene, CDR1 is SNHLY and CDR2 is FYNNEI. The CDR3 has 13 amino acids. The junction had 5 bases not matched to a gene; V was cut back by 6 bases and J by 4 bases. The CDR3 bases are TGTGCCAGCAGGGAGACAGGGTCCACTGAAGCTTTCTTT. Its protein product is CASRETGSTEAFF.

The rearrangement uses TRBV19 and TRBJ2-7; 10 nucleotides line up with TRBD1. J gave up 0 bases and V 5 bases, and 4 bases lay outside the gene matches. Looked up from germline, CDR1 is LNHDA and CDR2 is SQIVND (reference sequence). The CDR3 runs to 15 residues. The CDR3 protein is CASSRQGAGSYEQYF. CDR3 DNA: TGTGCCAGTAGTCGACAGGGGGCGGGCTCCTACGAGCAGTACTTC.

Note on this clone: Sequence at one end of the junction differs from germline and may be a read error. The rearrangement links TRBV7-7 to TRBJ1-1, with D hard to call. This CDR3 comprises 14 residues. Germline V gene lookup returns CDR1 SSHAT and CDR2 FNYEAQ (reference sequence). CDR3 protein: CASSSPGGNTEAFF. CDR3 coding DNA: TGTGCTAGCAGCTCCCCTGGTGGGAACACTGAAGCTTTCTTT.

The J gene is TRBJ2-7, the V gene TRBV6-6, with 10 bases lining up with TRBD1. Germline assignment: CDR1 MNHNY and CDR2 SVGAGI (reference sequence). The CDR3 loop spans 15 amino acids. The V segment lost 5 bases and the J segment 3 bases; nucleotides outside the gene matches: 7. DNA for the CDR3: TGTGCCAGCAGTAGCAGACAGGGGGCGCGCTACGAGCAGTACTTC. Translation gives CASSSRQGARYEQYF.

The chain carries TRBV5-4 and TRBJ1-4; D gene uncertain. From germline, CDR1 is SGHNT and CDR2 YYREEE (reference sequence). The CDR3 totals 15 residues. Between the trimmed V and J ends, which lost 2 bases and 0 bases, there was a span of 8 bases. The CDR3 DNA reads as TGTGCCAGCAGCTTCGCCAGCACAACTAATGAAAAACTGTTTTTT. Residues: CASSFASTTNEKLFF.

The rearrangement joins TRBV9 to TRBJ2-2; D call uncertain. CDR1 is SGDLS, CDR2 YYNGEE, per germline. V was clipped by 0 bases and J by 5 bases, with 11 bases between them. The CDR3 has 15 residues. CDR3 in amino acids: CASSVDRSYTGELFF. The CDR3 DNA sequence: TGTGCCAGCAGCGTAGATCGAAGCTATACCGGGGAGCTGTTTTTT.

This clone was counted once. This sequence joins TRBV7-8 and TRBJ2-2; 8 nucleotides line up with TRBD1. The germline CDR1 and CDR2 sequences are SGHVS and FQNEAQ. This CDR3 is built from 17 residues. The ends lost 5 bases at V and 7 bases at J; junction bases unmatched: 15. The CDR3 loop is CASSPEMAGGRNGELFF. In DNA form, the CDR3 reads TGTGCCAGCAGCCCCGAAATGGCAGGGGGCCGGAACGGGGAGCTGTTTTTT.

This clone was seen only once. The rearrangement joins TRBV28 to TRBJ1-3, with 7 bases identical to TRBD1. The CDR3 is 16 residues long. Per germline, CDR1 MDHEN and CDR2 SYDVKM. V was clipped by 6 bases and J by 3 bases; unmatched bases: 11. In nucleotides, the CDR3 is TGTGCCAGCAGACAAAGACAGGGAATGGGTGGAAACACCATATATTTT. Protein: CASRQRQGMGGNTIYF.

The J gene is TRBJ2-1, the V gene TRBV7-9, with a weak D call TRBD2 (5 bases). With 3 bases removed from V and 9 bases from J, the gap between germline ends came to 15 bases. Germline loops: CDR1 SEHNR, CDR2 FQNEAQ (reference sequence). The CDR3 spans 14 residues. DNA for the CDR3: TGTGCCAGCAGCTTCGCGACTACGGTCATTGAGCAGTTCTTC. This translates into CASSFATTVIEQFF.

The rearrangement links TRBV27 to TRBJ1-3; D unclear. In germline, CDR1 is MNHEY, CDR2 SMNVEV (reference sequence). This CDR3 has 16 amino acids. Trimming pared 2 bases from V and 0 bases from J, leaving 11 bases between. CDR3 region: CASSLPWGISGNTIYF. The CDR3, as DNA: TGTGCCAGCAGTTTACCCTGGGGAATCTCTGGAAACACCATATATTTT.

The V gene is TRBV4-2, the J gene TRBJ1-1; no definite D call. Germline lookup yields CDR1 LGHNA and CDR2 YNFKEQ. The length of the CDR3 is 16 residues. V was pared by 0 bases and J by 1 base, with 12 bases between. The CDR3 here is CASSQDWGVRNTEAFF. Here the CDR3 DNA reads TGTGCCAGCAGCCAAGATTGGGGTGTGAGGAACACTGAAGCTTTCTTT.

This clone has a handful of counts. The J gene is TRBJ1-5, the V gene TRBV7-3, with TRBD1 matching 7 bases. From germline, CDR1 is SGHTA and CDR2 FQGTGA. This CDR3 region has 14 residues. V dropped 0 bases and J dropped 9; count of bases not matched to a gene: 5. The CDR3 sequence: CASSLTGGQGPQHF. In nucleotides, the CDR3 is TGTGCCAGCAGCTTAACAGGGGGCCAGGGGCCCCAGCATTTT.

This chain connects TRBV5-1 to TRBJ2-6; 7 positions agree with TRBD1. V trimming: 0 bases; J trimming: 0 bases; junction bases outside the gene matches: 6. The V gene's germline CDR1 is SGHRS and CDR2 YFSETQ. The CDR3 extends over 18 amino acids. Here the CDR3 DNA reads TGCGCCAGCAGCTTGGTGCCGACAGGGATCTCTGGGGCCAACGTCCTGACTTTC. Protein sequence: CASSLVPTGISGANVLTF.

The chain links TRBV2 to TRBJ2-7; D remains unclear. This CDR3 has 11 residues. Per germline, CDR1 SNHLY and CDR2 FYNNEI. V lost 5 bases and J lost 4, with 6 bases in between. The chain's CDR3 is CASSNTYEQYF. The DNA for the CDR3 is TGTGCCAGCAGTAACACATACGAGCAGTACTTC.

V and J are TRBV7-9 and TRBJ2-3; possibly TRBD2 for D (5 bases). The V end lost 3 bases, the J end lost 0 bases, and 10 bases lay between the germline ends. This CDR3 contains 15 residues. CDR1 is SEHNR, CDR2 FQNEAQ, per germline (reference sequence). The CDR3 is CASSFSGSSTDTQYF. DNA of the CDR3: TGTGCCAGCAGCTTTAGTGGGAGTAGCACAGATACGCAGTATTTT.

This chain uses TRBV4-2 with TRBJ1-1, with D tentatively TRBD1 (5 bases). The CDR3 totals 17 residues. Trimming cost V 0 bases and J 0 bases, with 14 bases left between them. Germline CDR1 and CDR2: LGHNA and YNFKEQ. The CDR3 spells CASSQDGGEWVNTEAFF. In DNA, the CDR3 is TGTGCCAGCAGCCAAGATGGGGGGGAATGGGTGAACACTGAAGCTTTCTTT.

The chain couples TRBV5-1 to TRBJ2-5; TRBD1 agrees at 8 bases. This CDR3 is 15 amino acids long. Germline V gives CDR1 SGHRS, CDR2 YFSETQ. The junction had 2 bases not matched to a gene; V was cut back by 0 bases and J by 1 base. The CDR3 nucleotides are TGCGCCAGCAGCTTGGTAGGGACAGGCCAAGAGACCCAGTACTTC. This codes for CASSLVGTGQETQYF.

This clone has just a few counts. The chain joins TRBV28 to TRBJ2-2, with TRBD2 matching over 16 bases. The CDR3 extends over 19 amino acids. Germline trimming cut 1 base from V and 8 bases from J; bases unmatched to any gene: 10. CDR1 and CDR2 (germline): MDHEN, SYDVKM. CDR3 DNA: TGTGCCAGCAGTTTATCCGGGACTAGCGGGGGGGACTCACGAGGGGAGCTGTTTTTT. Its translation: CASSLSGTSGGDSRGELFF.

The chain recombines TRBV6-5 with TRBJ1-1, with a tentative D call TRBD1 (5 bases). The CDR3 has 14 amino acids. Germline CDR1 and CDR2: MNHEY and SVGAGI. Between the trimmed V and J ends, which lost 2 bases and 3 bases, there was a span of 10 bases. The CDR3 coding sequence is TGTGCCAGCAGTTACGGGGACTCCTACACTGAAGCTTTCTTT. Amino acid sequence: CASSYGDSYTEAFF.

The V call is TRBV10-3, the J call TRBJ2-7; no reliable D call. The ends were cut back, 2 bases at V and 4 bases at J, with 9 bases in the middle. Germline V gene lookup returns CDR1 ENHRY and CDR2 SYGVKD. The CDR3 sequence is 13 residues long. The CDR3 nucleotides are TGTGCCATCAGTGAGGGGGTAATGTACGAGCAGTACTTC. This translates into CAISEGVMYEQYF.

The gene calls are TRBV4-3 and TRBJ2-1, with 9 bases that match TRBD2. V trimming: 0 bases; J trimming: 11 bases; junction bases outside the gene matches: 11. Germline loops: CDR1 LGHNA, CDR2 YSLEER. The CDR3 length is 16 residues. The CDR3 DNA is TGCGCCAGCAGCCAAGAAACGGGCGGGGGGGCAAGAAAGCAGTTCTTC. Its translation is CASSQETGGGARKQFF.

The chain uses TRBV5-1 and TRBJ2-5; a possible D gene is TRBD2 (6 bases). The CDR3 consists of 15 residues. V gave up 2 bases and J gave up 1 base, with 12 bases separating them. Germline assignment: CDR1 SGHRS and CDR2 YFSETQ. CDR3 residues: CASSLFAGSQETQYF. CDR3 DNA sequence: TGCGCCAGCAGCTTATTTGCGGGGAGCCAAGAGACCCAGTACTTC.

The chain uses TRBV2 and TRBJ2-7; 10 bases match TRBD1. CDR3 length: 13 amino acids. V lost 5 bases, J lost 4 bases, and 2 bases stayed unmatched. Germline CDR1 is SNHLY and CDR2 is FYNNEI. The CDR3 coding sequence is TGTGCCAGCAGTCGGACAGGGGGATACGAGCAGTACTTC. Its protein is CASSRTGGYEQYF.

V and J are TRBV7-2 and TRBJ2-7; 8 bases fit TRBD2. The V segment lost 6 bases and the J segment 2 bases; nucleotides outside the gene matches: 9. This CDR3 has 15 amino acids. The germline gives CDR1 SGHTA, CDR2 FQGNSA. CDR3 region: CASRFTLAGTYEQYF. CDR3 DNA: TGTGCCAGCAGATTCACTCTAGCGGGCACCTACGAGCAGTACTTC.